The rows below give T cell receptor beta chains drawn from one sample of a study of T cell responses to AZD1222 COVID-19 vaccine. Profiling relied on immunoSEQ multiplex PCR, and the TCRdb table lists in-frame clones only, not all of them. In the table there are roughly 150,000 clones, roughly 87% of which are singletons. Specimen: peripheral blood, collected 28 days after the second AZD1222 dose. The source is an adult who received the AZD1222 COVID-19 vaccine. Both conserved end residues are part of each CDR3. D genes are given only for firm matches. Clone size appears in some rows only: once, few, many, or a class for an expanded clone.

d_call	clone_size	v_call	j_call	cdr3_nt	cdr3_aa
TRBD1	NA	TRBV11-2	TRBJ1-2	TGTGCCAGCAGCTTAGTGTCAGGGGGGGACAGGGGATTTGGCTACACCTTC	CASSLVSGGDRGFGYTF
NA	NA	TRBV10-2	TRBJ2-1	TGCGCCAGCAGCCAGGCGGCGGGCGAGCAGTTCTTC	CASSQAAGEQFF
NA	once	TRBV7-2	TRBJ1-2	TGTGCCAGCAGCACCCTAACCGAGTTGTATGGCTACACCTTC	CASSTLTELYGYTF
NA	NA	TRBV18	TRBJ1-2	TGTGCCAGCTCACCTGGGACACTGGCATTTATCTATGGCTACACCTTC	CASSPGTLAFIYGYTF
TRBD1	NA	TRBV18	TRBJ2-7	TGTGCCAGCTCACCCTGGGCCTTTGGGACAGGGGTCCCATACGAGCAGTACTTC	CASSPWAFGTGVPYEQYF
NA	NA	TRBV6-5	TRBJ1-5	TGTGCCAGCAGTCCCGGGGGGTCAGGTACCCAGCCCCAGCATTTT	CASSPGGSGTQPQHF
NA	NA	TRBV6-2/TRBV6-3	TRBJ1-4	TGTGCCAGCAGTTACTCCCAGGGACGTACAACTAATGAAAAACTGTTTTTT	CASSYSQGRTTNEKLFF
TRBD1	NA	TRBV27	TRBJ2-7	TGTGCCAGCAGTTTATCTGGGACAGGGAGCTCCTACGAGCAGTACTTC	CASSLSGTGSSYEQYF
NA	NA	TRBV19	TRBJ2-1	TGTGCCAGTCTCCCGACAGGCAGCTCCTACAATGAGCAGTTCTTC	CASLPTGSSYNEQFF
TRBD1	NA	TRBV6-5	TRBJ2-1	TGTGCCAGCGAACTAAGACAGGGGCAGGGCAATGAGCAGTTCTTC	CASELRQGQGNEQFF
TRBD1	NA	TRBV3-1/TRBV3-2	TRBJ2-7	TGTGCCAGCAGGCCTGGACAGGGTCCCCTACGCTTC	CASRPGQGPLRF
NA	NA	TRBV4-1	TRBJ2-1	TGCGCCAGCAGCCAGGATCTAGCTTTCTATGAGCAGTTCTTC	CASSQDLAFYEQFF
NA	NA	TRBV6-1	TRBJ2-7	TGTGCCAGCAGTGACCTCCGGGGACCTTACGAGCAGTACTTC	CASSDLRGPYEQYF
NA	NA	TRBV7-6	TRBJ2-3	TGTGCCAGCGGGGGGTCGAGGGATACGCAGTATTTT	CASGGSRDTQYF
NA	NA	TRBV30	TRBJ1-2	TGTGCCTGGAGTGTACCGCAAAGCTATGGCTACACCTTC	CAWSVPQSYGYTF
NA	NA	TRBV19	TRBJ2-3	TGTGCCAGTAGTTATTTAGGGGATACGCAGTATTTT	CASSYLGDTQYF
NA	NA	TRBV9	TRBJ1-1	TGTGCCAGCAGCGGACAGAACACTGAAGCTTTCTTT	CASSGQNTEAFF
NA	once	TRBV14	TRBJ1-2	TGTGCCAGCAGCCAGTTCGTGGGGGGTGTTGTAAATGGCTACACCTTC	CASSQFVGGVVNGYTF
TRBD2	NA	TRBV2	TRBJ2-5	TGTGCCAGCACCTCCAGAGGGGCGGGGGGAGAGACCCAGTACTTC	CASTSRGAGGETQYF
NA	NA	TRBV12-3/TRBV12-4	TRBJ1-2	TGTGCCAGCAGTCTACCCTACTACACCTTC	CASSLPYYTF
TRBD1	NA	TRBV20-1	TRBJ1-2	TGCAGTGTCGGGACAGGGTATGGCTACACCTTC	CSVGTGYGYTF
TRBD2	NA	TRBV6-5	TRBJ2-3	TGTGCCAGCCGGGGAGGGTATACGCAGTATTTT	CASRGGYTQYF
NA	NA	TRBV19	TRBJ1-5	TGTGCCAGTAGTATTCCCCTCGGACAGAATCAGCCCCAGCATTTT	CASSIPLGQNQPQHF
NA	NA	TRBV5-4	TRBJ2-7	TGTGCCAGCAGCTTGATGATTGCGGGACAGAACGAGCAGTACTTC	CASSLMIAGQNEQYF
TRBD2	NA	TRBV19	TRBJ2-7	TGTGCCAGTAGTATCGGAGCGGGGGCCAACTACGAGCAGTACTTC	CASSIGAGANYEQYF
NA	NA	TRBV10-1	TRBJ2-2	TGCGCCAGCAGTGAGTCTCAGGGACACAAGAACACCGGGGAGCTGTTTTTT	CASSESQGHKNTGELFF
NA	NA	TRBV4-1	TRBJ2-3	TGCGCCAGCAGCTTGGGACTGGTCGGCACAGATACGCAGTATTTT	CASSLGLVGTDTQYF
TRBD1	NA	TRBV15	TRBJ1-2	TGTGCCACCAGCAGACGGACAGGGGATGGCTACACCTTC	CATSRRTGDGYTF
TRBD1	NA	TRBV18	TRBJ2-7	TGTGCCAGCTCACACACGACAGGGCCCTACTACGAGCAGTACTTC	CASSHTTGPYYEQYF
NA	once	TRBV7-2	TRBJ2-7	TGTGCCAGCAGCTTAGGGACAGCTGACTACGAGCAGTACTTC	CASSLGTADYEQYF
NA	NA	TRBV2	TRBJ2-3	TGTGCCAGCTTAGCGGACATTTCAGATACGCAGTATTTT	CASLADISDTQYF